What follows are 19 T cell receptor beta chains derived from one specimen sequenced in a study of blood T cells in healthy people across ages. The second PCR ran 7 to 11 cycles with a sample-barcoded 5' primer and J-beta primers. TCRdb re-analysed the 5' RACE reads in MiXCR, keeping a single row per CDR3 protein. The sample records some 1.5 million distinct CDR3 sequences, 40% to 45% being singletons. The sequenced sample was blood. The receptors originated from a young woman in good health.

This clonotype was seen a single time. The V and J genes are TRBV6-1 and TRBJ2-1, with 12 nucleotides matching TRBD2. Trimming took 6 bases from V and 5 from J; bases not matched to a gene: 11. The CDR3 loop spans 17 amino acids. Germline V gene sequence: CDR1 MNHNS, CDR2 SASEGT. CDR3 protein: CASRQRLAGEGDNEQFF. In DNA, the CDR3 is TGTGCCAGCAGACAAAGACTAGCGGGAGAAGGGGACAATGAGCAGTTCTTC.

This chain links TRBV18 with TRBJ2-1, with TRBD2 matching 8 bases. Germline lookup yields CDR1 KGHSH and CDR2 LQKENI. The CDR3 is made up of 17 amino acids. Trimming cost V 5 bases and J 2 bases; bases outside gene matches: 11. The CDR3 sequence: CASSRSSGRAPYNEQFF. CDR3 coding DNA: TGTGCCAGCTCAAGGTCGAGCGGGAGAGCACCCTACAATGAGCAGTTCTTC.

This clonotype was counted many times. The J gene is TRBJ2-7, the V gene TRBV6-5, with D perhaps matching TRBD2 (5 bases). The V end was cut by 2 bases, the J end by 3 bases, with 11 bases between. There are 14 residues in the CDR3. Germline assignment: CDR1 MNHEY and CDR2 SVGAGI. Here the CDR3 reads CASSYRTGNYEQYF. The DNA for the CDR3 is TGTGCCAGCAGTTACCGGACTGGGAACTACGAGCAGTACTTC.

The chain couples TRBV27 to TRBJ2-7; D remains unclear. CDR3 length equals 14 residues. V was trimmed by 5 bases and J by 3 bases, leaving 14 bases between them. Germline loops: CDR1 MNHEY, CDR2 SMNVEV (reference sequence). In DNA form, the CDR3 reads TGTGCCAGCAGTCCCGTTCAGGTCGGCTACGAGCAGTACTTC. This gives the protein CASSPVQVGYEQYF.

The gene calls are TRBV5-6 and TRBJ1-1; tentative D call: TRBD1 (5 bases). Trimming took 4 bases from V and 7 from J, leaving 17 bases between them. Germline assignment: CDR1 SGHDT and CDR2 YYEEEE. This CDR3 has 14 amino acids. CDR3 sequence reads: CASSPRGRLGEAFF. The CDR3 coding sequence is TGTGCCAGCAGCCCTCGGGGCAGGCTGGGTGAAGCTTTCTTT.

J is TRBJ2-7 and V is TRBV6-2 or TRBV6-3, with D perhaps TRBD1 (6 bases). This CDR3 comprises 14 residues. V gave up 6 bases and J gave up 3 bases, with 15 bases separating them. The germline CDR1 and CDR2 sequences are MNHEY and SVGEGT. Here the CDR3 DNA reads TGTGCCAGCAGGCCTCCCGGGACATACTACGAGCAGTACTTC. This gives the protein CASRPPGTYYEQYF.

This clonotype has at least ten counts. The chain is built from TRBV27 and TRBJ1-1; D gene ambiguous. Germline V gives CDR1 MNHEY, CDR2 SMNVEV (reference sequence). The CDR3 is 13 amino acids. Trimming stripped 10 bases from V and 4 bases from J, with 16 bases between. This CDR3 is CATKKNTGTEAFF. The CDR3 bases are TGTGCCACCAAAAAGAACACCGGCACTGAAGCTTTCTTT.

This clonotype was seen a single time. The V gene is TRBV6-1, the J gene TRBJ2-7; D tentatively fits TRBD1 or TRBD2 (5 bases each). Germline CDR1 MNHNS, CDR2 SASEGT. V was pared by 1 base and J by 3 bases, with 13 bases between. The CDR3 is 15 amino acids. CDR3 residues: CASSEVVGAGYEQYF. Here the CDR3 DNA reads TGTGCCAGCAGTGAAGTTGTCGGGGCTGGCTACGAGCAGTACTTC.

This chain connects TRBV20-1 to TRBJ2-5; D gene uncertain. This CDR3 is built from 13 residues. V shed 2 bases and J shed 1 base, with 8 bases lying between them. CDR1 and CDR2 (germline): DFQATT, SNEGSKA (reference sequence). The CDR3 DNA reads TGCAGTGCTAGACGAGAGTTCCAAGAGACCCAGTACTTC. Translating it yields CSARREFQETQYF.

The CDR3 protein is CASSRQAFAGGYTF. CDR3 DNA: TGTGCCAGCAGCCGACAGGCTTTCGCGGGTGGCTACACCTTC. V usage is TRBV6-6 and J usage is TRBJ1-2, with a possible D match to TRBD1 (6 bases). Deletions cut 6 bases from V and 7 bases from J, with 18 bases between. Per germline, CDR1 MNHNY and CDR2 SVGAGI (reference sequence). CDR3 size: 14 residues.

The chain couples TRBV6-5 to TRBJ2-1, with a tentative D call TRBD2 (6 bases). There are 15 residues in the CDR3. Germline CDR1 is MNHEY and CDR2 is SVGAGI. V was cut by 4 bases and J by 6 bases, with 16 bases left in between. The DNA of the CDR3 is TGTGCCAGCAGTTCCGGCCCGGGACTCCTCAATGAGCAGTTCTTC. The encoded protein is CASSSGPGLLNEQFF.

V usage is TRBV10-3 and J usage is TRBJ2-7; D perhaps matches TRBD2 (6 bases). The V end was cut by 10 bases, the J end by 7 bases, with 23 bases between. Germline CDR1 ENHRY, CDR2 SYGVKD. The CDR3 runs 14 residues. The CDR3 DNA reads as TGTGCCACAAAGGGCCAGGATGGGAGGAATGAGCAGTACTTC. This sequence encodes CATKGQDGRNEQYF.

In this sample, this clonotype turned up a few times. The V gene is TRBV6-6, the J gene TRBJ2-1; tentatively, D is TRBD2 (6 bases). Germline V lookup: CDR1 MNHNY, CDR2 SVGAGI (reference sequence). Trimming cost V 8 bases and J 8 bases, with 16 bases left between them. This CDR3 contains 13 residues. The DNA for the CDR3 is TGTGCCAGCGTCCGACTACCTAGCGATGAGCAGTTCTTC. Translated: CASVRLPSDEQFF.

The chain joins TRBV21-1 to TRBJ1-6. TRBV21-1 is noted as a pseudogene. This CDR3 spans 15 amino acids. The CDR3 sequence: CASSSKSSYNSPLHF. CDR3 bases: TGTGCTAGCAGCTCAAAGAGCTCCTATAATTCACCCCTCCACTTT.

This chain links TRBV9 with TRBJ2-2; TRBD2 matches at 9 bases. Germline values: CDR1 SGDLS, CDR2 YYNGEE. The CDR3 is 16 residues long. Losses at the gene ends were 4 bases for V and 6 bases for J; bases not matched to a gene: 10. CDR3 loop: CASSIISGSLAGELFF. The DNA for the CDR3 is TGTGCCAGCAGCATTATTAGCGGGAGCCTCGCCGGGGAGCTGTTTTTT.

The rearrangement joins TRBV7-2 to TRBJ2-3; D possibly corresponds to TRBD2 (5 bases). CDR1 SGHTA and CDR2 FQGNSA come from the germline V gene. V was clipped by 3 bases and J by 4 bases, with 11 bases between them. This CDR3 comprises 14 residues. CDR3 sequence reads: CASSLGDPADTQYF. The CDR3 nucleotides read TGTGCCAGCAGCTTGGGAGACCCGGCAGATACGCAGTATTTT.

This clonotype came up a few times. CDR3 sequence reads: CASSGRDQPQHF. The CDR3 DNA reads TGTGCCAGCAGCGGGAGGGATCAGCCCCAGCATTTT. This chain connects TRBV27 to TRBJ1-5; D gene unclear. The CDR3 extends over 12 amino acids. Germline-derived CDR1 and CDR2 are MNHEY and SMNVEV (reference sequence). V was clipped by 6 bases and J by 5 bases, with 8 bases between them.

This rearrangement joins TRBV6-5 to TRBJ2-3; maybe TRBD2 (5 bases). Looked up from germline, CDR1 is MNHEY and CDR2 is SVGAGI. CDR3 length equals 13 residues. Trimming pared 4 bases from V and 2 bases from J, leaving 7 bases between. In DNA, the CDR3 is TGTGCCAGCAGTTGGGAGACCACAGATACGCAGTATTTT. This translates into CASSWETTDTQYF.

This clonotype was picked up a small number of times. This sequence joins TRBV5-5 and TRBJ2-1, with D perhaps matching TRBD1 or TRBD2 (5 bases each). Per germline, CDR1 SGHKS and CDR2 YYEKEE (reference sequence). V gave up 6 bases and J gave up 10 bases, with 17 bases separating them. The CDR3 loop spans 13 amino acids. CDR3 sequence: CASKAFGGDEQFF. The CDR3, as DNA: TGTGCCAGCAAAGCTTTTGGGGGTGACGAGCAGTTCTTC.